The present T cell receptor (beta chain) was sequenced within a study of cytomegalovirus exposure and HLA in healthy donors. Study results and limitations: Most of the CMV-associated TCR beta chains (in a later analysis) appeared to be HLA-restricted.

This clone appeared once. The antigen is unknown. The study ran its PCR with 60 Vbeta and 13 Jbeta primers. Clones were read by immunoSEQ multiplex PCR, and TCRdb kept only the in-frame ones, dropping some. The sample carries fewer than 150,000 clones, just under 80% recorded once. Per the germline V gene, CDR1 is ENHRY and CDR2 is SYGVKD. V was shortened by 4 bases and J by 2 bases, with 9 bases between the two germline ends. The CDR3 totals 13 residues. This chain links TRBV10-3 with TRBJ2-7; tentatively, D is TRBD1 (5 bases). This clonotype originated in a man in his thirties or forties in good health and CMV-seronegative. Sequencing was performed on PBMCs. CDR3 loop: CAISVQGPYEQYF. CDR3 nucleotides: TGTGCCATCAGTGTGCAGGGTCCCTACGAGCAGTACTTC.